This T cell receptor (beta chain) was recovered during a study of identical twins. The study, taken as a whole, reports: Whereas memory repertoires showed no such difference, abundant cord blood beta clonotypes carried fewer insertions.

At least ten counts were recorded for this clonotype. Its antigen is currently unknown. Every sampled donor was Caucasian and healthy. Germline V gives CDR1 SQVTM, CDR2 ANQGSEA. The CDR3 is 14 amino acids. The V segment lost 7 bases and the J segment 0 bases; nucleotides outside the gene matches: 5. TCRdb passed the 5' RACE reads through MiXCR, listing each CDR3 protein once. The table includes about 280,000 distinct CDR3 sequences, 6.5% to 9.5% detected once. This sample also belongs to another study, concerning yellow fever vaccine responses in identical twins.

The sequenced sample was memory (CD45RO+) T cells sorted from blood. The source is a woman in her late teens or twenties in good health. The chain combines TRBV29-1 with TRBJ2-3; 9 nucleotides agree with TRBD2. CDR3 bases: TGCAGCGGTAAAGCGGGAGGAAGCACAGATACGCAGTATTTT. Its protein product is CSGKAGGSTDTQYF.